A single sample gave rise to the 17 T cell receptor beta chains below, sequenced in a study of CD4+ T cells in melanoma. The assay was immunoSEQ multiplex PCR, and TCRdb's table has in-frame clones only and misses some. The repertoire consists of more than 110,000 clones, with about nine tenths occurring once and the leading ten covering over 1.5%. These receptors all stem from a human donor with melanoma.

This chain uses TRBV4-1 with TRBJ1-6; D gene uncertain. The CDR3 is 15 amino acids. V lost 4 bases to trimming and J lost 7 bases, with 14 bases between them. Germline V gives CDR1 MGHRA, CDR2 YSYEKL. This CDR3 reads CASSRTDGSNSPLHF. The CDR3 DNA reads TGCGCCAGCAGCCGAACGGACGGCTCCAATTCACCCCTCCACTTT.

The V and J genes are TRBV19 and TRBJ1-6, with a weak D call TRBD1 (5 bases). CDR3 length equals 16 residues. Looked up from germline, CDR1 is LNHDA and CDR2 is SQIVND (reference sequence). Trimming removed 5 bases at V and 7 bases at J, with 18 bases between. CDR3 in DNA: TGTGCCAGTAGTTCCCCCCCGGGACGGCCGAATTCACCCCTCCACTTT. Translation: CASSSPPGRPNSPLHF.

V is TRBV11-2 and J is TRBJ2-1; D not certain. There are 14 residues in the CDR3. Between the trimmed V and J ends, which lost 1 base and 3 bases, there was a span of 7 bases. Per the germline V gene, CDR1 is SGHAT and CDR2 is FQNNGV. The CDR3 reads CASSLAVGYNEQFF. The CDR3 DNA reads TGTGCCAGCAGCTTAGCCGTGGGCTACAATGAGCAGTTCTTC.

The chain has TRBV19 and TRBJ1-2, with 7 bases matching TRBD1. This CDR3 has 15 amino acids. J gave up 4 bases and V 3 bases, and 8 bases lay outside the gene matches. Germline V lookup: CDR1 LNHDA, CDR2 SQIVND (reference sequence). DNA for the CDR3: TGTGCCAGTAGTATGATAGGGGGCGCCGTCTATGGCTACACCTTC. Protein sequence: CASSMIGGAVYGYTF.

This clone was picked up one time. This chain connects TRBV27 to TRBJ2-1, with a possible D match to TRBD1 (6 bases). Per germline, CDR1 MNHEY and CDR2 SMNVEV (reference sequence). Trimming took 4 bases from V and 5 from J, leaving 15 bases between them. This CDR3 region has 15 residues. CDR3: CASSSSFRGHNEQFF. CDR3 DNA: TGTGCCAGCAGTTCATCCTTCAGGGGCCACAATGAGCAGTTCTTC.

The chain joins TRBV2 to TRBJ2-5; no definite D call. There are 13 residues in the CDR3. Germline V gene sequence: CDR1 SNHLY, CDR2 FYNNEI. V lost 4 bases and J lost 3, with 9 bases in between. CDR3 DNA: TGTGCCAGCAGTGGCTACAGAGAAGAGACCCAGTACTTC. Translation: CASSGYREETQYF.

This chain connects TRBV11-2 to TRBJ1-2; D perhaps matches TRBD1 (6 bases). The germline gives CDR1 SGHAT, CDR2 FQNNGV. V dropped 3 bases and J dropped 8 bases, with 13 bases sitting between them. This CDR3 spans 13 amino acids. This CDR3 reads CASSFTGFRGYTF. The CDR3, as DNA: TGTGCCAGCAGCTTTACAGGGTTTCGCGGCTACACCTTC. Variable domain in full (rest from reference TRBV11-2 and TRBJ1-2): EAGVAQSPRYKIIEKRQSVAFWCNPISGHATLYWYQQILGQGPKLLIQFQNNGVVDDSQLPKDRFSAERLKGVDSTLKIQPAKLEDSAVYLCASSFTGFRGYTFGSGTRLTVV.

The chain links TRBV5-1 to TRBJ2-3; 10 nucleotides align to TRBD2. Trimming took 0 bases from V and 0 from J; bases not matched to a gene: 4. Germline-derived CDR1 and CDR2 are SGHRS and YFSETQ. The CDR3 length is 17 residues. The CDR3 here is CASSLGATSGSTDTQYF. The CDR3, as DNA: TGCGCCAGCAGCTTGGGGGCGACTAGCGGGAGCACAGATACGCAGTATTTT.

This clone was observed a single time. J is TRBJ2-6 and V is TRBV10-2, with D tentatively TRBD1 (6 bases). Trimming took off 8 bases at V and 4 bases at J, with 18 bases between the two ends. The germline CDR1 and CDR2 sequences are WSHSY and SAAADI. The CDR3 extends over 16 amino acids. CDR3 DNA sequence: TGCGCCAGCCGTATGGGCGCAGGGGTCGGGGCCAACGTCCTGACTTTC. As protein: CASRMGAGVGANVLTF.

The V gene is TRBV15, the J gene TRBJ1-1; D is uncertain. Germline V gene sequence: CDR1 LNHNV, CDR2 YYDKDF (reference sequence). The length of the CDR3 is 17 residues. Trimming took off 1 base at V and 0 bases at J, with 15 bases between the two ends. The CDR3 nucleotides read TGTGCCACCAGCAGAGCCCTGCCCCCAGCCATGAACACTGAAGCTTTCTTT. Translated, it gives CATSRALPPAMNTEAFF. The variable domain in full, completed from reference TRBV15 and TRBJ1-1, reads DAMVIQNPRYQVTQFGKPVTLSCSQTLNHNVMYWYQQKSSQAPKLLFHYYDKDFNNEADTPDNFQSRRPNTSFCFLDIRSPGLGDTAMYLCATSRALPPAMNTEAFFGQGTRLTVV.

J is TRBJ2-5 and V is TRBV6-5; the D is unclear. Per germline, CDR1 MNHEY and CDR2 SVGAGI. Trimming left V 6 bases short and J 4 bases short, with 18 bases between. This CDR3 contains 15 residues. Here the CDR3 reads CASSPSGPMGETQYF. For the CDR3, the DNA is TGTGCCAGCAGCCCCAGTGGACCAATGGGAGAGACCCAGTACTTC.

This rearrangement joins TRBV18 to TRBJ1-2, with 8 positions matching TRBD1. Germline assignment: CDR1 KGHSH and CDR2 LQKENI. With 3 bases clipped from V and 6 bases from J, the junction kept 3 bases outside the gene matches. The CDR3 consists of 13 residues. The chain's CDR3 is CASSPQTGDGYTF. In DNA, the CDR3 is TGTGCCAGCTCACCCCAGACAGGGGATGGCTACACCTTC.

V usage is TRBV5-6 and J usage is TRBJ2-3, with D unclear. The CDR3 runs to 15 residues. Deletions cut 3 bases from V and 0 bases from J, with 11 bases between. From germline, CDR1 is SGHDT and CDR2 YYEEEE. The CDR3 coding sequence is TGTGCCAGCAGCTCAAGGGTCGGGAGCACAGATACGCAGTATTTT. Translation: CASSSRVGSTDTQYF.

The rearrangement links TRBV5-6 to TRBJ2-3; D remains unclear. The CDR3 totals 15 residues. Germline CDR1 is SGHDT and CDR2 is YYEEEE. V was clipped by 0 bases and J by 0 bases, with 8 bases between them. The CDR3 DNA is TGTGCCAGCAGCTTGGTCGGGCTTAGCACAGATACGCAGTATTTT. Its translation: CASSLVGLSTDTQYF.

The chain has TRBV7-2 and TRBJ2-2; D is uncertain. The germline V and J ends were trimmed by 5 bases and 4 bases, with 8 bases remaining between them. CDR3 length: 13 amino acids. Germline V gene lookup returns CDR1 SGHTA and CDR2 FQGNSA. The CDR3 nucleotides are TGTGCCAGCAGCCCAGATGGCACCGGGGAGCTGTTTTTT. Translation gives CASSPDGTGELFF. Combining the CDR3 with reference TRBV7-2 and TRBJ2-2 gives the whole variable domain GAGVSQSPSNKVTEKGKDVELRCDPISGHTALYWYRQSLGQGLEFLIYFQGNSAPDKSGLPSDRFSAERTGGSVSTLTIQRTQQEDSAVYLCASSPDGTGELFFGEGSRLTVL.

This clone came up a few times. This chain's CDR3 is CASSLRYQGNYEQYF. The CDR3 DNA is TGTGCCAGCAGCTTACGGTACCAGGGGAACTACGAGCAGTACTTC. The J gene is TRBJ2-7, the V gene TRBV13, with D tentatively TRBD1 (6 bases). The V gene's germline CDR1 is PRHDT and CDR2 FYEKMQ (reference sequence). This CDR3 contains 15 residues. The V and J ends lost 2 bases and 3 bases respectively, with 14 bases between them.

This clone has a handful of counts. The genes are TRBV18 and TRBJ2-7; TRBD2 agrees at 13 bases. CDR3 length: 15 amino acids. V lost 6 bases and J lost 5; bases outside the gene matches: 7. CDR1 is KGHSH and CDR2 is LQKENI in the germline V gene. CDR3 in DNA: TGTGCCAGCTCCGGAACTAGCGGGGGGGACGACGAGCAGTACTTC. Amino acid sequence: CASSGTSGGDDEQYF.